The rows below give T cell receptor beta chains drawn from one sample of a study of blood T cells in healthy people across ages. MiXCR was run by TCRdb on the 5' RACE reads, yielding one entry per CDR3 protein. The sample shows 550,000 to 750,000 distinct CDR3 sequences, around a fifth of them seen only once. Input material: blood. The receptor set was obtained from a man between 65 and 85 years old in good health. Both conserved end residues are part of each CDR3. The D gene is left open where the match is weak. Only some rows state a clone size, as once, few, many or a class for expanded clones.

15,TRBJ2-1,few,TRBD2,TRBV6-2/TRBV6-3,TGTGCCAGCACCCGAATTCAGCGGGAGAGTTATGAGCAGTTCTTC,CASTRIQRESYEQFF
10,TRBJ1-5,.,.,TRBV20-1,TGCAGCGCAGGGTTCCAGCCCCAGCATTTT,CSAGFQPQHF
17,TRBJ1-6,once,TRBD1,TRBV20-1,TGCAGTGCTAGAGGCGGGACAGGGAGATCCTATAATTCACCCCTCCACTTT,CSARGGTGRSYNSPLHF
12,TRBJ2-5,.,.,TRBV7-2,TGTGCCAGCAGCCAAACGATCGCAAATCAGTACTTC,CASSQTIANQYF
11,TRBJ2-1,.,.,TRBV5-1,TGCGCCAGCAGCTCCGCCGATGGGCAGTTCTTC,CASSSADGQFF
13,TRBJ2-7,.,.,TRBV20-1,TGCAGTGCTCGTTTCGCGTGGAGGGACGAGCAGTACTTC,CSARFAWRDEQYF
12,TRBJ2-7,many,TRBD2,TRBV12-3/TRBV12-4,TGTGCCAGCAGTTTGAGGCTAGCGGGACTTCACTTC,CASSLRLAGLHF
18,TRBJ2-3,few,.,TRBV28,TGTGCCAGCACCCAGTCTTACATTGGCGGACCCAGCACAGATACGCAGTATTTT,CASTQSYIGGPSTDTQYF
18,TRBJ2-4,.,TRBD2,TRBV11-1,TGTGCCAGCAGCTTAGAGAGCGGGGCTCCCGGTAGAGGAAACATTCAGTACTTC,CASSLESGAPGRGNIQYF
11,TRBJ2-7,few,.,TRBV6-1,TGTGCCAGCTTCGAGGCAGGGGAGCAGTACTTC,CASFEAGEQYF
15,TRBJ2-3,.,.,TRBV20-1,TGCAGTGCTTCCTGCGGACAGCAAGGCACAGATACGCAGTATTTT,CSASCGQQGTDTQYF
14,TRBJ2-5,few,TRBD1,TRBV5-1,TGCGCCAGCAGCCCCGGACAGGGGGCCAATGAGCAGTACTTC,CASSPGQGANEQYF
13,TRBJ1-4,.,.,TRBV6-5,TGTGCCAGCAGAACAGGAACTAATGAAAAACTGTTTTTT,CASRTGTNEKLFF
15,TRBJ1-3,.,.,TRBV11-2,TGTGCCAGCAGCTTAGAGTACGGGGTTGGAAACACCGTATATTTT,CASSLEYGVGNTVYF
14,TRBJ2-3,.,TRBD2,TRBV20-1,TGCAGTGCTAGATCTAGCGGGATACAAGATACGCAGTATTTT,CSARSSGIQDTQYF
13,TRBJ2-7,.,.,TRBV21-1,TGTGCCAGCAGCAATGGGGACGGACACGAGCAGTACTTC,CASSNGDGHEQYF
15,TRBJ1-6,few,.,TRBV28,TGTGCCAGTGGAATACCGGGAACAGCGAATTCACCCCTCCACTTT,CASGIPGTANSPLHF
12,TRBJ1-2,few,.,TRBV5-1,TGCGCCAGCAGCTTCGGCGTTGCTGGCTACACCTTC,CASSFGVAGYTF
14,TRBJ1-2,.,.,TRBV29-1,TGCAGCGTTGAGATGGATGCACCTTTGTATGGCTACACCTTC,CSVEMDAPLYGYTF
11,TRBJ2-1,few,.,TRBV12-3/TRBV12-4,TGTGCCAGCAGTTCCCCCAATGAGCAGTTCTTC,CASSSPNEQFF
15,TRBJ2-1,.,TRBD2,TRBV15,TGTGCCACCAGCCCTCGACTAGCGGGGCTTAATGAGCAGTTCTTC,CATSPRLAGLNEQFF
12,TRBJ2-2,many,.,TRBV27,TGTGCCAGCAGTTTCGGGACCGGGGAGCTGTTTTTT,CASSFGTGELFF
12,TRBJ2-1,few,.,TRBV4-2,TGTGCCAGCAGCCCCGATAGCGTGCCCCGGTTCTTC,CASSPDSVPRFF
11,TRBJ2-1,.,.,TRBV25-1,TGTGCCAGCTCCGAACAGGGGAGGGAGTTCTTC,CASSEQGREFF
16,TRBJ2-5,.,TRBD2,TRBV7-2,TGTGCCAGCAGCATTTCGGGACTAGCGGTGCAAGAGACCCAGTACTTC,CASSISGLAVQETQYF
15,TRBJ1-4,.,TRBD1,TRBV5-1,TGCGCCAGCAGCTTGGCCGGGACAGTTAATGAAAAACTGTTTTTT,CASSLAGTVNEKLFF
17,TRBJ1-6,.,.,TRBV28,TGTGCCAGCAGCGCCCGGGGTCGAGGAACGTATAATTCACCCCTCCACTTT,CASSARGRGTYNSPLHF
13,TRBJ1-1,.,.,TRBV2,TGTGCCAGCATCCGACAGATGAACACTGAAGCTTTCTTT,CASIRQMNTEAFF
16,TRBJ1-6,.,.,TRBV20-1,TGCAGTGCTAGGATACTCCCCTCCGGCACTAATTCACCCCTCCACTTT,CSARILPSGTNSPLHF
13,TRBJ1-1,.,.,TRBV20-1,TGCAGTGCACTATGGGAGGGGCCCACTGAAGCTTTCTTT,CSALWEGPTEAFF
17,TRBJ2-6,.,TRBD2,TRBV5-4,TGTGCCAGCAGCTTCGAGCGGGAGGGCTCTGGGGCCAACGTCCTGACTTTC,CASSFEREGSGANVLTF
15,TRBJ2-1,many,TRBD1,TRBV9,TGTGCCAGCAGCGTAGGGACAGGGCCCTACAATGAGCAGTTCTTC,CASSVGTGPYNEQFF
11,TRBJ1-1,.,TRBD1,TRBV20-1,TGCAGTGCTACCAGGGGGACTGAAGCTTTCTTT,CSATRGTEAFF
15,TRBJ2-2,few,.,TRBV6-5,TGTGCCAGCAGTTATGGGCACTTGAACACCGGGGAGCTGTTTTTT,CASSYGHLNTGELFF
14,TRBJ2-7,many,TRBD2,TRBV10-2,TGCGCCAGCAGTGAGGATAGCGGGCCCTACGAGCAGTACTTC,CASSEDSGPYEQYF
14,TRBJ2-7,.,.,TRBV2,TGTGCCAGCAGTGGGCCGGGAGAGACCTACGAGCAGCACTTC,CASSGPGETYEQHF
15,TRBJ1-2,.,.,TRBV30,TGTGCCTGGAGTAGGGCCCAGGTCTCTAACTATGGCTACACCTTC,CAWSRAQVSNYGYTF
15,TRBJ2-7,.,TRBD1,TRBV7-2,TGTGCCAGCAGCTTCACCGGGACAGGAGCCTACGAGCAGTACTTC,CASSFTGTGAYEQYF
14,TRBJ2-1,.,.,TRBV5-1,TGCGCCAGCAGCTTACTCGCAGGGGTCAATGAGCAGTTCTTC,CASSLLAGVNEQFF
15,TRBJ2-3,.,.,TRBV19,TGTGCCAGTAGTATAGGATTCCTTTCGGCAGATACGCAGTATTTT,CASSIGFLSADTQYF